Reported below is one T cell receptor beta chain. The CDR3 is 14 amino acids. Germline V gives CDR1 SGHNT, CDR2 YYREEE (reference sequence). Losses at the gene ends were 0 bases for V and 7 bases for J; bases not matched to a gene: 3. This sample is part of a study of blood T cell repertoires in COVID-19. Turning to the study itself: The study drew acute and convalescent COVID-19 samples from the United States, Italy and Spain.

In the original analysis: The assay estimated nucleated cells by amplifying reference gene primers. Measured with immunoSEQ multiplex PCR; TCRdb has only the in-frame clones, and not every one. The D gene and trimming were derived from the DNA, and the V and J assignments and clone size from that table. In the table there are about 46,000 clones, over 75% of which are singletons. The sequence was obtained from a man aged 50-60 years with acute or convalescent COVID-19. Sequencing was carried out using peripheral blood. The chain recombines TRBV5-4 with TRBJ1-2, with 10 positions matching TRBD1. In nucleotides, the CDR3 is TGTGCCAGCAGCTTGGGACAGGGGGCGGCTGGCTACACCTTC. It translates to CASSLGQGAAGYTF.